One and the same sample provided the 24 T cell receptor beta chains below, sequenced in a study of identical twins. TCRdb reprocessed the 5' RACE reads with MiXCR, giving one entry per CDR3 protein. The sample holds some 97,000 distinct CDR3 sequences, 5.9% seen once. The sequenced material came from memory T cells sorted from blood. All receptors derive from a woman between 50 and 59 years old in good health.

This clonotype was seen at least ten times. This chain joins TRBV12-3 or TRBV12-4 and TRBJ1-1; D is possibly TRBD1 (6 bases). The CDR3 consists of 11 residues. The V gene lost 6 bases and the J gene lost 8 bases, with 10 bases spanning the gap. CDR3 loop: CASRRTDEAFF. CDR3 sequence (DNA): TGTGCCAGCAGACGGACAGACGAAGCTTTCTTT.

At least ten counts were recorded for this clonotype. The rearrangement uses TRBV27 and TRBJ1-5, with no clear D. The CDR3 covers 15 residues. Per the germline V gene, CDR1 is MNHEY and CDR2 is SMNVEV (reference sequence). V gave up 7 bases and J gave up 1 base, with 14 bases separating them. CDR3 in DNA: TGTGCCAGCAAGGTAGGCGGCAAGAGCAATCAGCCCCAGCATTTT. Translating gives CASKVGGKSNQPQHF.

The sample holds many counts of this clonotype. CDR3 bases: TGTGCCAGCAGCGATACAGGGGGTGGAGCCGAGGATACGCAGTATTTT. Its protein product is CASSDTGGGAEDTQYF. The chain carries TRBV2 and TRBJ2-3; 8 bases map to TRBD1. Germline-derived CDR1 and CDR2 are SNHLY and FYNNEI. V was clipped by 6 bases and J by 6 bases; unmatched bases: 14. This CDR3 is built from 16 residues.

This clonotype was found many times. The J gene is TRBJ2-1, the V gene TRBV5-6; tentative D call: TRBD1 (5 bases). CDR3 length equals 17 residues. Germline-derived CDR1 and CDR2 are SGHDT and YYEEEE. The germline V and J ends were trimmed by 0 bases and 1 base, with 14 bases remaining between them. CDR3 nucleotides: TGTGCCAGCAGCTTGGATGGTGTCCCAGGGTCCTACAATGAGCAGTTCTTC. Translated, it gives CASSLDGVPGSYNEQFF.

This clonotype has ten or more counts. The rearrangement joins TRBV28 to TRBJ2-3, with D perhaps TRBD1 (6 bases). The ends were cut back, 4 bases at V and 6 bases at J, with 26 bases in the middle. The CDR3 sequence is 18 residues long. Germline V gene sequence: CDR1 MDHEN, CDR2 SYDVKM. The CDR3 DNA follows: TGTGCCAGCAGTTCTGGGACACTAAGGCGCTCACGGACGGATACGCAGTATTTT. Translation: CASSSGTLRRSRTDTQYF.

The table lists this clonotype with many counts. The V call is TRBV3-1, the J call TRBJ1-2, with TRBD1 as a possible D gene (5 bases). This CDR3 is 12 amino acids long. Germline V gene data show CDR1 as LGHDT and CDR2 as YNNKEL (reference sequence). Trimming cost V 5 bases and J 11 bases, with 15 bases left between them. The chain's CDR3 is CASSAGTGIYTF. CDR3 DNA: TGTGCCAGCAGCGCCGGGACGGGGATTTACACCTTC.

This clonotype was seen many times. The chain couples TRBV24-1 to TRBJ1-5; D ambiguous. Germline loops: CDR1 KGHDR, CDR2 SFDVKD. Between the trimmed V and J ends, which lost 0 bases and 9 bases, there was a span of 11 bases. The CDR3 runs to 14 residues. In DNA, the CDR3 is TGTGCCACCAGTGATTTGGACACCTCAGGGCCCCAGCATTTT. As protein: CATSDLDTSGPQHF.

The table lists this clonotype with many counts. The V and J genes are TRBV10-3 and TRBJ2-1; no clear D. Trimming removed 6 bases at V and 5 bases at J, with 2 bases between. The V gene's germline CDR1 is ENHRY and CDR2 SYGVKD. The CDR3 sequence is 10 residues long. The CDR3 DNA sequence: TGTGCCATCAGGGACAATGAGCAGTTCTTC. It is translated as CAIRDNEQFF.

Many counts were recorded for this clonotype. The chain is built from TRBV19 and TRBJ2-4, with D possibly being TRBD1 or TRBD2 (5 bases each). CDR1 LNHDA and CDR2 SQIVND come from the germline V gene (reference sequence). Between the trimmed V and J ends, which lost 6 bases and 1 base, there was a span of 7 bases. CDR3 length equals 13 residues. The CDR3, as DNA: TGTGCCAGTAGAGAGGGGGCCAAAAACATTCAGTACTTC. Residues: CASREGAKNIQYF.

This clonotype was recorded at least ten times. The V and J genes are TRBV12-3 or TRBV12-4 and TRBJ2-3; D ambiguous. V lost 0 bases, J lost 2 bases, and 12 bases lay in between. This CDR3 spans 16 amino acids. CDR3 nucleotides: TGTGCCAGCAGTTTAGCTATCGAGACAACCACAGATACGCAGTATTTT. Its protein product is CASSLAIETTTDTQYF.

This clonotype was seen many times. The chain combines TRBV4-1 with TRBJ2-1; the match to TRBD2 covers 8 bases. The CDR3 contains 18 residues. The V segment lost 0 bases and the J segment 0 bases; nucleotides outside the gene matches: 7. The germline V gene encodes CDR1 MGHRA and CDR2 YSYEKL. CDR3 coding DNA: TGCGCCAGCAGCCAAGATGTTACTAGCGGCCCCTCCTACAATGAGCAGTTCTTC. As protein: CASSQDVTSGPSYNEQFF.

At least ten counts were recorded for this clonotype. The V call is TRBV2, the J call TRBJ1-2; D is undetermined. This CDR3 region has 11 residues. The V end was cut by 10 bases, the J end by 5 bases, with 11 bases between. Germline V gene sequence: CDR1 SNHLY, CDR2 FYNNEI. Here the CDR3 DNA reads TGTGCCATTACGGTCCTGTATGGCTACACCTTC. The encoded protein is CAITVLYGYTF.

This clonotype was recorded at least ten times. The chain is built from TRBV5-1 and TRBJ2-7; D tentatively fits TRBD1 or TRBD2 (6 bases each). The V and J ends lost 0 bases and 6 bases respectively, with 7 bases between them. Germline CDR1 reads SGHRS; CDR2 reads YFSETQ. The CDR3 totals 12 residues. This chain's CDR3 is CASSLEGGEQYV. CDR3 DNA: TGCGCCAGCAGCTTGGAGGGGGGCGAGCAGTACGTC.

At least ten counts were recorded for this clonotype. The chain joins TRBV9 to TRBJ2-3; unclear D gene. The CDR3 sequence is 14 residues long. Germline V gene sequence: CDR1 SGDLS, CDR2 YYNGEE. Trimming took 2 bases from V and 6 from J, leaving 13 bases between them. CDR3 region: CASSVIYSPDTQYF. CDR3 coding DNA: TGTGCCAGCAGCGTTATTTACTCCCCTGATACGCAGTATTTT.

This clonotype was detected many times. The chain is built from TRBV9 and TRBJ2-1; unclear D gene. This CDR3 spans 13 amino acids. Trimming pared 3 bases from V and 10 bases from J, leaving 14 bases between. The germline CDR1 and CDR2 sequences are SGDLS and YYNGEE. Here the CDR3 reads CASSGKSTEEQFF. The DNA of the CDR3 is TGTGCCAGCAGCGGAAAATCGACTGAAGAGCAGTTCTTC.

J is TRBJ2-1 and V is TRBV6-6; 14 bases are a match to TRBD2. The CDR3 runs 15 residues. The germline V gene encodes CDR1 MNHNY and CDR2 SVGAGI (reference sequence). The V and J ends lost 3 bases and 9 bases, in that order; junction bases with no gene match: 4. The DNA for the CDR3 is TGTGCCAGCAGTTATGGGACTAGCGGGAGCGCTGAGCAGTTCTTC. It codes for CASSYGTSGSAEQFF.

This clonotype was found many times. V gene TRBV4-2 combines with J gene TRBJ2-3, with unresolved D. CDR1 and CDR2 from the germline V gene are LGHNA and YNFKEQ. The CDR3 is made up of 15 amino acids. V lost 6 bases, J lost 4 bases, and 17 bases lay in between. The CDR3 here is CASSASPGVADTQYF. The CDR3 DNA reads as TGTGCCAGCAGTGCGAGTCCCGGCGTGGCAGATACGCAGTATTTT.

This clonotype was found a few times. The chain's CDR3 is CASATGWGPYEQYF. The CDR3 DNA sequence: TGTGCCAGCGCGACCGGCTGGGGACCCTACGAGCAGTACTTC. This rearrangement joins TRBV14 to TRBJ2-7; D assignment may be TRBD1 or TRBD2 (5 bases each). Germline loops: CDR1 SGHDN, CDR2 FVKESK. This CDR3 contains 14 residues. The ends were cut back, 8 bases at V and 2 bases at J, with 16 bases in the middle. The complete variable domain, with remaining parts taken from reference TRBV14 and TRBJ2-7, reads EAGVTQFPSHSVIEKGQTVTLRCDPISGHDNLYWYRRVMGKEIKFLLHFVKESKQDESGMPNNRFLAERTGGTYSTLKVQPAELEDSGVYFCASATGWGPYEQYFGPGTRLTVT.

This clonotype was seen repeatedly, ten times or more. The chain joins TRBV2 to TRBJ2-5; 9 positions match TRBD2. After removal of 1 base from V and 5 bases from J, the junction contained 8 bases not matched to a gene. CDR1 and CDR2 (germline): SNHLY, FYNNEI. The CDR3 runs 16 residues. CDR3 in amino acids: CASSEGETSGVETQYF. Written as DNA, the CDR3 is TGTGCCAGCAGTGAAGGGGAGACTAGCGGTGTTGAGACCCAGTACTTC.

This clonotype has a count of ten or more. The V and J genes are TRBV12-3 or TRBV12-4 and TRBJ1-3; 7 bases map to TRBD1. The J segment lost 7 bases and the V segment lost 6 bases, leaving 9 bases of the junction unmatched. The CDR3 loop spans 14 amino acids. The CDR3 DNA reads TGTGCCAGCAGGGGTATGACAGGGAGCAACACCATATATTTT. Encoded protein: CASRGMTGSNTIYF.

This clonotype was seen ten or more times. The CDR3 DNA follows: TGTGCCAGCAGTCCGACAGGCGTCTCTGGAAACACCATATATTTT. As protein: CASSPTGVSGNTIYF. The chain is built from TRBV28 and TRBJ1-3, with D maybe TRBD1 (6 bases). In germline, CDR1 is MDHEN, CDR2 SYDVKM. There are 15 residues in the CDR3. With 5 bases removed from V and 0 bases from J, the gap between germline ends came to 11 bases.

This clonotype was counted between two and nine times. V and J are TRBV6-5 and TRBJ2-7; 9 bases align to TRBD1. This CDR3 is 15 amino acids long. The V gene end was trimmed by 5 bases and the J gene end by 2 bases; junction bases not matched to a gene: 7. Germline assignment: CDR1 MNHEY and CDR2 SVGAGI. The CDR3 coding sequence is TGTGCCAGCAGTCCGACAGGGGGTAAAACCTACGAGCAGTACTTC. Translation gives CASSPTGGKTYEQYF.

At least ten counts were recorded for this clonotype. The chain recombines TRBV7-6 with TRBJ2-7; 9 bases are shared with TRBD2. The CDR3 runs 16 residues. Losses at the gene ends were 1 base for V and 2 bases for J; bases not matched to a gene: 6. Per the germline V gene, CDR1 is SGHVS and CDR2 is FNYEAQ. CDR3 nucleotide sequence: TGTGCCAGCAGCTTAGTCAGCGCTAGCGGGACCTACGAGCAGTACTTC. As protein: CASSLVSASGTYEQYF.

This clonotype was counted at least ten times. The chain uses TRBV7-9 and TRBJ2-7, with D unresolved. From germline, CDR1 is SEHNR and CDR2 FQNEAQ (reference sequence). The CDR3 loop spans 13 amino acids. V was clipped by 5 bases and J by 0 bases, with 8 bases between them. CDR3 sequence reads: CASSTKSSYEQYF. As DNA, the CDR3 is TGTGCCAGCAGCACCAAGAGCTCCTACGAGCAGTACTTC.